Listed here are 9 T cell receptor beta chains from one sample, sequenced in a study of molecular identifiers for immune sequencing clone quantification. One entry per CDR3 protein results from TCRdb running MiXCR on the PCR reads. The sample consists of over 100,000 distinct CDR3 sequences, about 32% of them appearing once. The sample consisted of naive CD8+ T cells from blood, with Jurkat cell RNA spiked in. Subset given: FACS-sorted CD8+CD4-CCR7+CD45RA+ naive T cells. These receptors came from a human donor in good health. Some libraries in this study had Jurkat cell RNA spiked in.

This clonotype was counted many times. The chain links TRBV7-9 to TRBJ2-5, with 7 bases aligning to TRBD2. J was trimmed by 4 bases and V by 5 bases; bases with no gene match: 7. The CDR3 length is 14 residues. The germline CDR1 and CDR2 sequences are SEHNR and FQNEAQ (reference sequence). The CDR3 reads CASSLSGAGETQYF. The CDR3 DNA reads TGTGCCAGCAGCCTGAGCGGGGCTGGAGAGACCCAGTACTTC.

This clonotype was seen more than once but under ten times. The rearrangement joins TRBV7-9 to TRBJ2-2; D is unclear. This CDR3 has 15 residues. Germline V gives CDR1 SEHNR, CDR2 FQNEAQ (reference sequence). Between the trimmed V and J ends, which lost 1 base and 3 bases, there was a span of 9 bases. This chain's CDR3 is CASSLVGQYTGELFF. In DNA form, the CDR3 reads TGTGCCAGCAGCTTAGTAGGTCAATACACCGGGGAGCTGTTTTTT. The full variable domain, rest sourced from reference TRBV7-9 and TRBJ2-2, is DTGVSQNPRHKITKRGQNVTFRCDPISEHNRLYWYRQTLGQGPEFLTYFQNEAQLEKSRLLSDRFSAERPKGSFSTLEIQRTEQGDSAMYLCASSLVGQYTGELFFGEGSRLTVL.

The CDR3 loop is CASSNDGIEQFF. For the CDR3, the DNA is TGTGCCAGTAGTAATGACGGAATTGAGCAGTTCTTC. The chain is built from TRBV19 and TRBJ2-1; D remains ambiguous. CDR1 is LNHDA and CDR2 is SQIVND in the germline V gene (reference sequence). The V end lost 4 bases, the J end lost 9 bases, and 10 bases lay between the germline ends. The CDR3 has 12 amino acids. The entire variable domain, with the rest obtained from reference TRBV19 and TRBJ2-1, is as follows: DGGITQSPKYLFRKEGQNVTLSCEQNLNHDAMYWYRQDPGQGLRLIYYSQIVNDFQKGDIAEGYSVSREKKESFPLTVTSAQKNPTAFYLCASSNDGIEQFFGPGTRLTVL.

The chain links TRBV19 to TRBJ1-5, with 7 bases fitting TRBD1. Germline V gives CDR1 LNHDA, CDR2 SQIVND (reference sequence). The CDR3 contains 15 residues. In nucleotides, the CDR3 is TGTGCTACGAAAGATGTGGCAGGGGGTATGCAGCCCCAGCATTTT. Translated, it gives CATKDVAGGMQPQHF.

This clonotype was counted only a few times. CDR3 DNA: TGTGCCAGCAGCCAATGGTTGAGCACCGGGGAGCTGTTTTTT. Its protein product is CASSQWLSTGELFF. V usage is TRBV14 and J usage is TRBJ2-2, with D hard to call. Germline CDR1 is SGHDN and CDR2 is FVKESK. This CDR3 is built from 14 residues. Trimming removed 2 bases from V and 4 bases from J, with 8 bases in between.

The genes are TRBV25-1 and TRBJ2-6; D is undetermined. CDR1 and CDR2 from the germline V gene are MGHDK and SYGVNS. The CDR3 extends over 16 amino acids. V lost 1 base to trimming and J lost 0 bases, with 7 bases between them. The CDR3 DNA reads TGTGCCAGCAGTGAATTGGGCTTCTCTGGGGCCAACGTCCTGACTTTC. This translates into CASSELGFSGANVLTF.

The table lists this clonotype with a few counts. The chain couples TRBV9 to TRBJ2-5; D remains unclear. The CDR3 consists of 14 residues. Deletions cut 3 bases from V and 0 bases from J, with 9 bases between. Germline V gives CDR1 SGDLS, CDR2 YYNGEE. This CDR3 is CASSDGYYQETQYF. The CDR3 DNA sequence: TGTGCCAGCAGCGACGGGTATTACCAAGAGACCCAGTACTTC.

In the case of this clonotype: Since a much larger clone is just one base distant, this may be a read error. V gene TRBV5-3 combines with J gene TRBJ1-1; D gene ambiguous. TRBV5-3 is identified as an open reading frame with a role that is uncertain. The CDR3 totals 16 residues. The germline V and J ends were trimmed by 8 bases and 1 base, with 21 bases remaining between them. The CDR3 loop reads CASWSFPTEPNTEAFF. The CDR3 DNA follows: TGTGCCAGCTGGTCGTTTCCAACTGAACCGAACACTGAAGCTTTCTTT.

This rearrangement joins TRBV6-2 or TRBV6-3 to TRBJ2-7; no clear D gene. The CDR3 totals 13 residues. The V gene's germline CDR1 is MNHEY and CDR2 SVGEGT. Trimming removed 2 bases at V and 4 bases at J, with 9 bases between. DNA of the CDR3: TGTGCCAGCAGTTACACGACAAGGTACGAGCAGTACTTC. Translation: CASSYTTRYEQYF.